Listed below are T cell receptor beta chains from one sample, sequenced in a study of patients and donors after allogeneic stem cell transplantation. TCRdb re-derived calls from the RT-PCR reads in MiXCR, one entry per CDR3 protein. Among under 200,000 distinct CDR3 sequences, approximately 22% were seen once, and the ten largest hold about 24%. Sequencing input: blood, either unsorted or a sorted T cell fraction (not recorded which). These receptors were obtained from a human donor who was either an allogeneic HSCT recipient or a stem cell or donor lymphocyte infusion donor (not recorded which). It is not recorded whose cells these are; they may come from a transplant donor. Each CDR3 is given with its conserved first and last residue. Fields, in order: J gene, V gene, clone size, D gene, CDR3 protein, CDR3 DNA. D genes are given only for firm matches. Part of the rows lack a size; the others show once, few, many or a class for expanded clones.

j_gene: TRBJ2-1; v_gene: TRBV5-1; abundance: few; d_gene: -; CDR3aa: CASSLEAPWSEQFF; CDR3nt: TGCGCCAGCAGCTTGGAGGCCCCTTGGAGTGAGCAGTTCTTC
j_gene: TRBJ2-3; v_gene: TRBV20-1; abundance: few; d_gene: -; CDR3aa: CSARGHTPSSTDTQYF; CDR3nt: TGCAGTGCTAGAGGGCATACTCCTTCTAGCACAGATACGCAGTATTTT
j_gene: TRBJ1-6; v_gene: TRBV29-1; abundance: few; d_gene: -; CDR3aa: CRVSYIGSPLHF; CDR3nt: TGCAGGGTTTCTTATATCGGGTCACCCCTCCACTTT
j_gene: TRBJ2-1; v_gene: TRBV9; abundance: -; d_gene: -; CDR3aa: CASSNLDLSGEQFF; CDR3nt: TGTGCCAGCAGCAACTTAGATTTATCTGGTGAGCAGTTCTTC
j_gene: TRBJ2-2; v_gene: TRBV6-6; abundance: -; d_gene: -; CDR3aa: CASSPRDQIPTGELFF; CDR3nt: TGTGCCAGCAGTCCCCGGGACCAGATTCCCACCGGGGAGCTGTTTTTT
j_gene: TRBJ2-5; v_gene: TRBV7-2; abundance: few; d_gene: -; CDR3aa: CASSLKNLVETQYF; CDR3nt: TGTGCCAGCAGCTTAAAAAATCTGGTAGAGACCCAGTACTTC
j_gene: TRBJ1-4; v_gene: TRBV29-1; abundance: few; d_gene: TRBD1; CDR3aa: CSVLTGAGNEKLFF; CDR3nt: TGCAGCGTCCTGACAGGGGCCGGTAATGAAAAACTGTTTTTT
j_gene: TRBJ2-2; v_gene: TRBV29-1; abundance: -; d_gene: -; CDR3aa: CSAQGQQPRELFF; CDR3nt: TGCAGCGCCCAAGGACAACAACCCCGTGAGCTGTTTTTT
j_gene: TRBJ2-1; v_gene: TRBV4-2; abundance: -; d_gene: TRBD2; CDR3aa: CASRAGLAGHEQFF; CDR3nt: TGTGCCAGCAGGGCGGGACTAGCAGGTCATGAGCAGTTCTTC
j_gene: TRBJ1-2; v_gene: TRBV30; abundance: -; d_gene: TRBD1; CDR3aa: CAWSAGQGSRGYTF; CDR3nt: TGTGCCTGGAGTGCCGGACAGGGTTCGCGCGGCTACACCTTC
j_gene: TRBJ1-1; v_gene: TRBV15; abundance: many; d_gene: -; CDR3aa: CATSRLNTEAFF; CDR3nt: TGTGCCACCAGCAGATTGAACACTGAAGCCTTCTTT
j_gene: TRBJ1-5; v_gene: TRBV6-5; abundance: few; d_gene: -; CDR3aa: CASSTGLGGQPQHF; CDR3nt: TGTGCCAGCAGTACAGGGTTGGGGGGTCAGCCCCAGCATTTT
j_gene: TRBJ1-2; v_gene: TRBV20-1; abundance: many; d_gene: TRBD1; CDR3aa: CSARLYRGVYGYTF; CDR3nt: TGCAGTGCTAGACTCTACAGGGGGGTCTATGGCTACACCTTC
j_gene: TRBJ1-1; v_gene: TRBV7-2; abundance: few; d_gene: -; CDR3aa: CASSFGALNTEAFF; CDR3nt: TGTGCCAGCAGCTTCGGGGCCCTGAACACTGAAGCTTTCTTT
j_gene: TRBJ2-7; v_gene: TRBV5-5; abundance: once; d_gene: -; CDR3aa: CASSAPQKSYEQYF; CDR3nt: TGTGCCAGCAGCGCCCCACAGAAATCCTACGAGCAGTACTTC
j_gene: TRBJ1-3; v_gene: TRBV27; abundance: few; d_gene: -; CDR3aa: CASSTSGQSSGNTIYF; CDR3nt: TGTGCCAGCAGCACCTCAGGACAGTCCTCTGGAAACACCATATATTTT
j_gene: TRBJ2-1; v_gene: TRBV7-9; abundance: -; d_gene: TRBD2; CDR3aa: CASSLLAGGLYNEQFF; CDR3nt: TGTGCCAGCAGCTTATTAGCGGGAGGACTCTACAATGAGCAGTTCTTC
j_gene: TRBJ1-4; v_gene: TRBV5-5; abundance: few; d_gene: TRBD1; CDR3aa: CASSPIGTEEKLFF; CDR3nt: TGTGCCAGCAGCCCCATTGGGACAGAGGAAAAACTGTTTTTT
j_gene: TRBJ2-3; v_gene: TRBV7-9; abundance: few; d_gene: -; CDR3aa: CASSPLLGGLTDTQYF; CDR3nt: TGTGCCAGCAGCCCACTTTTAGGGGGGCTCACAGATACGCAGTATTTT
j_gene: TRBJ2-1; v_gene: TRBV20-1; abundance: few; d_gene: TRBD1; CDR3aa: CSAPDRGLSYNEQFF; CDR3nt: TGCAGTGCTCCTGACAGGGGATTATCCTACAATGAGCAGTTCTTC